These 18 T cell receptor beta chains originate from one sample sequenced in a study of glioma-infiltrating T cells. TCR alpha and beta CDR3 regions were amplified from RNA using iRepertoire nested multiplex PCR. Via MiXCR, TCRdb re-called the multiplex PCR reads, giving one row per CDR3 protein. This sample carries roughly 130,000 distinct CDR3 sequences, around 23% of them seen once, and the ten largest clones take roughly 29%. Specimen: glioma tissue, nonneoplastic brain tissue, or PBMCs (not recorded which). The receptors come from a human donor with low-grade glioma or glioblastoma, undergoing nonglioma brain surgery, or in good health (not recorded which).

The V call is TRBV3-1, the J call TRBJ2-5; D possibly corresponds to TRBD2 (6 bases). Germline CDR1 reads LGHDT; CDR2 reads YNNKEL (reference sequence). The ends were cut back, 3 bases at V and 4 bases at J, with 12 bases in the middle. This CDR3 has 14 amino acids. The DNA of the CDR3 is TGTGCCAGCAGCCAGATGGGGGGAGGAGAGACCCAGTACTTC. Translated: CASSQMGGGETQYF.

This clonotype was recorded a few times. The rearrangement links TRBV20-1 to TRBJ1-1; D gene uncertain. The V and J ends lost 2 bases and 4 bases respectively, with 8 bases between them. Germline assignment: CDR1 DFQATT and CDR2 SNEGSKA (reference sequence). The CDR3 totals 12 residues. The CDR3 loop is CSARRQSTEAFF. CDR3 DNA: TGCAGTGCTAGACGTCAGAGCACTGAAGCTTTCTTT.

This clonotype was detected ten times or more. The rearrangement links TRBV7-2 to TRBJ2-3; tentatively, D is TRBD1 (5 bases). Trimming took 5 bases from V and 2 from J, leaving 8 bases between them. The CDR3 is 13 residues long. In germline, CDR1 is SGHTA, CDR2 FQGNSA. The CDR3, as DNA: TGTGCCAGCAGCACGGACACCACAGATACGCAGTATTTT. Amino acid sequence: CASSTDTTDTQYF.

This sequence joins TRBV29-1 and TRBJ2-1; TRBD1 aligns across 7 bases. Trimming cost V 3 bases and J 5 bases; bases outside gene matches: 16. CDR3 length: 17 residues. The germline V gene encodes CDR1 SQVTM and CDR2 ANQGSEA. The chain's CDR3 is CSVDLFARDRRNNEQFF. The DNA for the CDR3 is TGCAGCGTTGACCTTTTTGCCCGGGACAGAAGGAACAATGAGCAGTTCTTC.

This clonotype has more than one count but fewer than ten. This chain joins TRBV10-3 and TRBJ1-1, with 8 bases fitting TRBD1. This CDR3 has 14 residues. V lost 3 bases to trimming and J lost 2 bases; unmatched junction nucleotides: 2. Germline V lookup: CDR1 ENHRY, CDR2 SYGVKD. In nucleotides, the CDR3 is TGTGCCATCAGTGACGGACAGGGAAACACTGAAGCTTTCTTT. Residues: CAISDGQGNTEAFF.

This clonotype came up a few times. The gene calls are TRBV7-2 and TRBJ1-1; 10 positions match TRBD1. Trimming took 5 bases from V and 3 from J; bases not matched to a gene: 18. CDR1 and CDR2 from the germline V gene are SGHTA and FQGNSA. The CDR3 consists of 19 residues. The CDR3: CASSRPNRPGTGADTEAFF. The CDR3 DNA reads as TGTGCCAGCAGCCGACCCAACCGTCCCGGGACAGGGGCCGACACTGAAGCTTTCTTT.

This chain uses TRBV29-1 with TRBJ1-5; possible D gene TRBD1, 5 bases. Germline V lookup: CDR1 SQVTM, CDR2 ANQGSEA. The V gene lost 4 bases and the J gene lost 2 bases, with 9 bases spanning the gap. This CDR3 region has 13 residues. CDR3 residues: CSVARGRNQPQHF. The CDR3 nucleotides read TGCAGCGTTGCAAGGGGACGCAATCAGCCCCAGCATTTT. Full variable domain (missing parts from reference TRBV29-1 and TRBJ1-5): SAVISQKPSRDICQRGTSLTIQCQVDSQVTMMFWYRQQPGQSLTLIATANQGSEATYESGFVIDKFPISRPNLTFSTLTVSNMSPEDSSIYLCSVARGRNQPQHFGDGTRLSIL.

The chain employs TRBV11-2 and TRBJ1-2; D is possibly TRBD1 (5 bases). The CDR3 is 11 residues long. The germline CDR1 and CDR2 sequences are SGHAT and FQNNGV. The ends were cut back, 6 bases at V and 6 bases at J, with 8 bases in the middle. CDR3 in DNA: TGTGCCAGCAGGGACATTCATGGCTACACCTTC. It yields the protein CASRDIHGYTF.

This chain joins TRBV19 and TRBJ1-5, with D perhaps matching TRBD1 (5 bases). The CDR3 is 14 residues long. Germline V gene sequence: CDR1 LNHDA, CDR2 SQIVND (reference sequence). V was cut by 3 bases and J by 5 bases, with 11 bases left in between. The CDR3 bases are TGTGCCAGTAGTATGGGAGAGGGGTATCAGCCCCAGCATTTT. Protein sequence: CASSMGEGYQPQHF. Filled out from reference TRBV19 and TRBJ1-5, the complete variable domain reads DGGITQSPKYLFRKEGQNVTLSCEQNLNHDAMYWYRQDPGQGLRLIYYSQIVNDFQKGDIAEGYSVSREKKESFPLTVTSAQKNPTAFYLCASSMGEGYQPQHFGDGTRLSIL.

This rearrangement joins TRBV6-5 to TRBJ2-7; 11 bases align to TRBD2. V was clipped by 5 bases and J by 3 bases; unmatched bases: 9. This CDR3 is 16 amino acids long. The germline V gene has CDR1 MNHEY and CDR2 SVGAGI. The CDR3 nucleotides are TGTGCCAGCAGTCGCACCGGGACTAGCGGCTTCTACGAGCAGTACGTC. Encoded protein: CASSRTGTSGFYEQYV.

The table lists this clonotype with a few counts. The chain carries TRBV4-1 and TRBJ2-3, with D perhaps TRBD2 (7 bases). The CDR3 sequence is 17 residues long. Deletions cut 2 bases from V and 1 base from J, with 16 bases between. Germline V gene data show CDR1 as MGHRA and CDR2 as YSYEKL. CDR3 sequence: CASSQLPGGAGTDTQYF. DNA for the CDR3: TGCGCCAGCAGCCAATTGCCGGGGGGCGCGGGCACAGATACGCAGTATTTT.

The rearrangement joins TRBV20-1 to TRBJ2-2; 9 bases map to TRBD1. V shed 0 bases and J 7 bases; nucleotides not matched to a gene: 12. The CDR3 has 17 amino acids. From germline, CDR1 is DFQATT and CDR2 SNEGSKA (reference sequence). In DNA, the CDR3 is TGCAGTGCTAGAGATCCGGGACAGGGTATAGGGAACGGGGAGCTGTTTTTT. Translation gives CSARDPGQGIGNGELFF.

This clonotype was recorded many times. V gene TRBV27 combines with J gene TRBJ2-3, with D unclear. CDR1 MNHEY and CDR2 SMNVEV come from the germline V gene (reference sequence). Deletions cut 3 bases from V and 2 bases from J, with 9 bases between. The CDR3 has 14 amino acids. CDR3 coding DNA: TGTGCCAGCAGTTTCAGCCCTCACACAGATACGCAGTATTTT. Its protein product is CASSFSPHTDTQYF.

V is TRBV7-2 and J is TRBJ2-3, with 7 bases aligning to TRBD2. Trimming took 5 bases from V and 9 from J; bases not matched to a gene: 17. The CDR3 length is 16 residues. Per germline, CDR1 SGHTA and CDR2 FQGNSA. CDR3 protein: CASSPSDSVGGKTQYF. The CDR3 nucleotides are TGTGCCAGCAGCCCTTCGGACTCCGTGGGGGGGAAGACGCAGTATTTT.

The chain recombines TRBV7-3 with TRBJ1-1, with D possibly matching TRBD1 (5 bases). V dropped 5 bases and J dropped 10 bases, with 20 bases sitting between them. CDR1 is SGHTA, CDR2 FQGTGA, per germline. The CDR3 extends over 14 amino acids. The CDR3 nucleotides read TGTGCCAGCAGCCTATCCCGGGGCTCGGGGATAGCTTTCTTT. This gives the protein CASSLSRGSGIAFF.

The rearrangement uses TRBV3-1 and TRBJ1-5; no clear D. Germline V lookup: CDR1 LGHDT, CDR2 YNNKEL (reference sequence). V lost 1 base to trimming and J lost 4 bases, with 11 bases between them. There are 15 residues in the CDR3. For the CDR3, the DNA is TGTGCCAGCAGCCAAGGCACTGCATTAAATCAGCCCCAGCATTTT. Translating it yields CASSQGTALNQPQHF.

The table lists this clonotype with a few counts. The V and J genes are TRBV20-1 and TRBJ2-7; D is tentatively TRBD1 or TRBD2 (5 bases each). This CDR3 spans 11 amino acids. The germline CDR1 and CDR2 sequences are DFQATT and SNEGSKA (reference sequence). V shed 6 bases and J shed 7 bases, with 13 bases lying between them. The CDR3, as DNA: TGCAGTGCCGCCGGGGCCTGGGAGCAGTACGTC. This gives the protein CSAAGAWEQYV.

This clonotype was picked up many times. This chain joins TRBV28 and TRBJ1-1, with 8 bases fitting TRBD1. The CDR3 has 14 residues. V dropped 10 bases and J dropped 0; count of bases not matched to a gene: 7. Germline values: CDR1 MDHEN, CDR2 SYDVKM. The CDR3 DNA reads TGTGCCACCATAGAGGACAGGGTGAACACTGAAGCTTTCTTT. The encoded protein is CATIEDRVNTEAFF. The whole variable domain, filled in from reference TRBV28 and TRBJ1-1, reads DVKVTQSSRYLVKRTGEKVFLECVQDMDHENMFWYRQDPGLGLRLIYFSYDVKMKEKGDIPEGYSVSREKKERFSLILESASTNQTSMYLCATIEDRVNTEAFFGQGTRLTVV.